This TCR beta chain was found in a study of blood T cells in healthy people across ages. A sample-barcoded 5' primer and a J-beta primer mix were used in a second PCR of about 7 to 11 cycles. Each of the cDNA molecules was tagged by a template-switch adaptor with 12 random nucleotides. TCRdb re-derived calls from the 5' RACE reads in MiXCR, one entry per CDR3 protein. The profile shows approximately 2,000,000 distinct CDR3 sequences, about two fifths of them singletons. A note on this clonotype: Its antigen is as yet unknown.

The CDR3 has 15 amino acids. With 0 bases removed from V and 5 bases from J, the gap between germline ends came to 11 bases. CDR1 is LGHNA, CDR2 YSLEER, per germline. Points from the study as a whole: The study lacked donor CMV status, which possibly confounded expanded clonotype changes.

The clonotype originates from a human donor in good health. Sample: blood. This chain joins TRBV4-3 and TRBJ2-1; TRBD2 is a possible D gene (5 bases). As DNA, the CDR3 is TGCGCCAGCAGCCAAGATTCGAGGGCCCACAATGAGCAGTTCTTC. Translating gives CASSQDSRAHNEQFF.